This TCR beta chain was identified in a study of siplizumab effects on memory and regulatory T cells. In germline, CDR1 is MNHEY, CDR2 SMNVEV (reference sequence). Trimming at V came to 5 bases and at J to 7 bases, leaving 16 bases not matched to a gene. This CDR3 has 17 residues. Libraries were prepared by immunoSEQ multiplex PCR; TCRdb keeps only in-frame clonotypes and omits some of them. The sample has fewer than 100,000 clones; roughly 94% are singletons. This sequence joins TRBV27 and TRBJ2-1; TRBD2 matches 8 bases. The clonotype comes from a human donor in good health. The sequencing sample was made of CD8+ T cells sorted from blood. This CDR3 is CASSPSRRASGWNEQFF. CDR3 bases: TGTGCCAGCAGTCCGTCGCGGAGGGCTAGCGGGTGGAATGAGCAGTTCTTC.